One and the same sample provided the 27 T cell receptor beta chains below, sequenced in a study of immune cell composition in non-small cell lung cancer. Some clones are missing from TCRdb's copy, which holds only in-frame ones; the method was immunoSEQ multiplex PCR. The sample gives 2,500 or so clones, about four fifths of which show up once; around 40% is in the top ten. Sequences were obtained from lung tumor tissue. The source is a human donor with non-small cell lung cancer.

The chain links TRBV10-2 to TRBJ2-5; 10 nucleotides agree with TRBD2. CDR3 length: 15 residues. Germline loops: CDR1 WSHSY, CDR2 SAAADI. V gave up 3 bases and J gave up 3 bases; unmatched junction bases: 4. The CDR3 nucleotides read TGCGCCAGCAGTGATTTTAGCGGGGGGAAAGAGACCCAGTACTTC. Translation: CASSDFSGGKETQYF.

The rearrangement joins TRBV28 to TRBJ1-6; possibly TRBD1 for D (6 bases). With 6 bases removed from V and 7 bases from J, the gap between germline ends came to 16 bases. The CDR3 runs 15 residues. Germline V gene sequence: CDR1 MDHEN, CDR2 SYDVKM. The CDR3 reads CASRASQGTNSPLHF. CDR3 DNA sequence: TGTGCCAGCAGAGCATCCCAGGGGACCAATTCACCCCTCCACTTT.

V and J are TRBV4-1 and TRBJ2-4; TRBD2 is a possible D gene (6 bases). The V gene's germline CDR1 is MGHRA and CDR2 YSYEKL. This CDR3 contains 13 residues. V shed 1 base and J shed 8 bases, with 9 bases lying between them. CDR3: CASSQGLAHIQYF. DNA for the CDR3: TGCGCCAGCAGCCAAGGGCTAGCGCACATTCAGTACTTC.

This rearrangement joins TRBV6-5 to TRBJ2-7, with a possible D match to TRBD1 (5 bases). The length of the CDR3 is 15 residues. V lost 3 bases and J 5 bases, leaving 17 bases between the germline ends. Germline CDR1 is MNHEY and CDR2 is SVGAGI. CDR3 loop: CASSYHPTASNEQYF. DNA of the CDR3: TGTGCCAGCAGTTATCACCCGACAGCATCCAACGAGCAGTACTTC.

This clone was seen more than once but under ten times. The chain has TRBV2 and TRBJ1-5; TRBD1 might be the D (6 bases). From germline, CDR1 is SNHLY and CDR2 FYNNEI. V was trimmed by 2 bases and J by 4 bases, leaving 9 bases between them. This CDR3 has 14 amino acids. The CDR3 protein is CASSEWTANQPQHF. For the CDR3, the DNA is TGTGCCAGCAGTGAATGGACAGCTAATCAGCCCCAGCATTTT.

This sequence joins TRBV27 and TRBJ2-3; 9 bases are a match to TRBD1. Germline V gene sequence: CDR1 MNHEY, CDR2 SMNVEV (reference sequence). The CDR3 length is 15 residues. After removal of 5 bases from V and 5 bases from J, the junction contained 8 bases not matched to a gene. The CDR3 spells CASSPRGQGKDTQYF. The DNA for the CDR3 is TGTGCCAGCAGTCCTAGGGGACAGGGAAAAGATACGCAGTATTTT.

This clone was detected only a few times. The rearrangement joins TRBV5-4 to TRBJ1-6; D remains ambiguous. V dropped 4 bases and J dropped 5 bases, with 4 bases sitting between them. Germline lookup yields CDR1 SGHNT and CDR2 YYREEE (reference sequence). This CDR3 is built from 12 residues. The CDR3 sequence: CASSRDNSPLHF. The CDR3, as DNA: TGTGCCAGCAGCCGAGATAATTCACCCCTCCACTTT.

The chain carries TRBV7-2 and TRBJ1-5, with TRBD1 identical over 8 bases. Germline assignment: CDR1 SGHTA and CDR2 FQGNSA. The trim removed 7 bases at V and 1 base at J, leaving 6 bases unmatched. The CDR3 is 15 residues long. CDR3 amino acids: CASTQGAGSNQPQHF. In nucleotides, the CDR3 is TGTGCCAGCACCCAGGGGGCCGGGAGCAATCAGCCCCAGCATTTT.

The chain recombines TRBV2 with TRBJ1-2; D is possibly TRBD1 (5 bases). This CDR3 is 11 amino acids long. Germline CDR1 and CDR2: SNHLY and FYNNEI. V was pared by 11 bases and J by 7 bases, with 14 bases between. The CDR3 spells CALTGGGGYTF. The CDR3 region has the DNA TGTGCCCTAACCGGGGGGGGTGGCTACACCTTC.

V gene TRBV2 combines with J gene TRBJ1-1, with 8 bases aligning to TRBD1. Trimming took 4 bases from V and 4 from J; bases not matched to a gene: 5. Germline CDR1 SNHLY, CDR2 FYNNEI. This CDR3 spans 14 amino acids. CDR3 nucleotides: TGTGCCAGCAGTGTGGGACAGGCGAGCACTGAAGCTTTCTTT. It encodes CASSVGQASTEAFF.

V gene TRBV18 combines with J gene TRBJ1-1, with TRBD1 matching 7 bases. The germline V gene has CDR1 KGHSH and CDR2 LQKENI. With V trimmed by 2 bases and J by 0 bases, 15 bases remained unmatched. This CDR3 has 19 amino acids. The CDR3 DNA is TGTGCCAGCTCACCATTGGGACCGGGAAGGGGGCCGATGAACACTGAAGCTTTCTTT. Translation gives CASSPLGPGRGPMNTEAFF.

The DNA for the CDR3 is TGCGCCAGCAGCGAGAACGGACAGGGCCATTCCCAAGAGACCCAGTACTTC. Translated: CASSENGQGHSQETQYF. The J gene is TRBJ2-5, the V gene TRBV5-1; 8 bases are a match to TRBD1. Germline CDR1 is SGHRS and CDR2 is YFSETQ. The CDR3 is made up of 17 amino acids. V dropped 4 bases and J dropped 1; count of bases not matched to a gene: 12.

The chain couples TRBV11-2 to TRBJ2-5; D might be TRBD2 (7 bases). The CDR3 runs to 13 residues. The V gene's germline CDR1 is SGHAT and CDR2 FQNNGV. Trimming pared 8 bases from V and 4 bases from J, leaving 14 bases between. CDR3 residues: CASQGRVGETQYF. CDR3 in DNA: TGTGCCAGCCAGGGGAGGGTCGGAGAGACCCAGTACTTC.

Here the CDR3 reads CASSVGGLAPYEQYF. For the CDR3, the DNA is TGTGCCAGTTCTGTTGGAGGACTAGCGCCCTACGAGCAGTACTTC. The chain uses TRBV9 and TRBJ2-7, with 9 bases identical to TRBD2. V was pared by 8 bases and J by 2 bases, with 11 bases of the junction left unmatched. The CDR3 runs to 15 residues. Germline V gene data show CDR1 as SGDLS and CDR2 as YYNGEE.

This clone was detected only a few times. The J gene is TRBJ2-7, the V gene TRBV2; 8 bases are a match to TRBD1. This CDR3 has 12 residues. Germline CDR1 SNHLY, CDR2 FYNNEI. V was pared by 5 bases and J by 6 bases, with 3 bases of the junction left unmatched. The CDR3 DNA reads as TGTGCCAGCAGTTCTGACAGGGGCGAGCAGTACTTC. This gives the protein CASSSDRGEQYF.

This clone was found once. This chain connects TRBV7-3 to TRBJ2-3, with D unclear. The CDR3 totals 13 residues. Germline CDR1 SGHTA, CDR2 FQGTGA. V lost 2 bases, J lost 2 bases, and 5 bases lay in between. The CDR3 reads CASSLATTDTQYF. The CDR3 DNA reads as TGTGCCAGCAGCTTAGCTACCACAGATACGCAGTATTTT.

A few counts support this clone. This sequence joins TRBV6-6 and TRBJ2-7, with a weak D call TRBD1 (6 bases). The CDR3 covers 14 residues. Germline values: CDR1 MNHNY, CDR2 SVGAGI (reference sequence). Trimming pared 6 bases from V and 2 bases from J, leaving 14 bases between. CDR3 coding DNA: TGTGCCAGCAGAGGTACAGGGAACACCTACGAGCAGTACTTC. Translating it yields CASRGTGNTYEQYF.

The chain links TRBV27 to TRBJ1-2; D may be TRBD1 (5 bases). Trimming cost V 3 bases and J 2 bases, with 7 bases left between them. CDR3 size: 13 residues. CDR1 and CDR2 from the germline V gene are MNHEY and SMNVEV (reference sequence). CDR3 DNA: TGTGCCAGCAGTTTTAGACAGAACTATGGCTACACCTTC. Its translation: CASSFRQNYGYTF.

The V gene is TRBV9, the J gene TRBJ2-7; 10 bases line up with TRBD2. Unmatched junction bases numbered 5, after V lost 0 bases and J lost 5 bases. CDR3 length equals 15 residues. The germline V gene encodes CDR1 SGDLS and CDR2 YYNGEE. CDR3 sequence: CASSVESGRADEQYF. CDR3 in DNA: TGTGCCAGCAGCGTAGAAAGCGGGAGGGCTGACGAGCAGTACTTC. Full variable domain (remainder filled in from reference TRBV9 and TRBJ2-7): DSGVTQTPKHLITATGQRVTLRCSPRSGDLSVYWYQQSLDQGLQFLIQYYNGEERAKGNILERFSAQQFPDLHSELNLSSLELGDSALYFCASSVESGRADEQYFGPGTRLTVT.

CDR3 bases: TGCGCCAGCAGGTGGGAAGCGGGAGTGGGCTACAATGAGCAGTTCTTC. This gives the protein CASRWEAGVGYNEQFF. The chain combines TRBV5-1 with TRBJ2-1, with 8 positions matching TRBD2. V was pared by 5 bases and J by 3 bases, with 10 bases of the junction left unmatched. Germline lookup yields CDR1 SGHRS and CDR2 YFSETQ. This CDR3 comprises 16 residues.

This chain links TRBV7-2 with TRBJ2-5; 9 bases agree with TRBD2. Germline V lookup: CDR1 SGHTA, CDR2 FQGNSA. This CDR3 has 19 residues. Trimming at V came to 1 base and at J to 1 base, leaving 13 bases not matched to a gene. The CDR3 is CASSLVWGGGAAGQETQYF. The CDR3 DNA follows: TGTGCCAGCAGCTTAGTCTGGGGCGGGGGGGCGGCGGGCCAAGAGACCCAGTACTTC.

The chain employs TRBV30 and TRBJ2-3, with D maybe TRBD2 (6 bases). The CDR3 has 14 amino acids. Trimming shortened V by 2 bases and J by 3 bases, and 12 bases separated the two germline ends. Germline loops: CDR1 GTSNPN, CDR2 SVGIG (reference sequence). CDR3 coding DNA: TGTGCCTGGAGTTCGACGGGGAGGACAGATACGCAGTATTTT. Its translation: CAWSSTGRTDTQYF.

The J gene is TRBJ2-3, the V gene TRBV5-4; D perhaps matches TRBD1 (6 bases). Trimming took off 0 bases at V and 0 bases at J, with 11 bases between the two ends. This CDR3 is built from 16 residues. Germline values: CDR1 SGHNT, CDR2 YYREEE (reference sequence). The CDR3, as DNA: TGTGCCAGCAGCTTGGGGGCAGGGGTGAGCACAGATACGCAGTATTTT. Amino acid sequence: CASSLGAGVSTDTQYF. Supplemented by reference TRBV5-4 and TRBJ2-3, the full variable domain reads ETGVTQSPTHLIKTRGQQVTLRCSSQSGHNTVSWYQQALGQGPQFIFQYYREEENGRGNFPPRFSGLQFPNYSSELNVNALELDDSALYLCASSLGAGVSTDTQYFGPGTRLTVL.

V gene TRBV16 combines with J gene TRBJ2-3; 8 nucleotides agree with TRBD1. V trimming: 4 bases; J trimming: 2 bases; junction bases outside the gene matches: 5. CDR3 length: 15 residues. Germline CDR1 is KGHSY and CDR2 is FQNENV. The CDR3 loop reads CASSLRTGPTDTQYF. The DNA for the CDR3 is TGTGCCAGCAGCCTTCGGACAGGGCCCACAGATACGCAGTATTTT.

The chain carries TRBV18 and TRBJ2-7, with D tentatively TRBD1 (5 bases). V was cut by 4 bases and J by 6 bases, with 13 bases left in between. The CDR3 has 13 amino acids. Per the germline V gene, CDR1 is KGHSH and CDR2 is LQKENI. CDR3 nucleotides: TGTGCCAGCTCACTTAACCAGGGAACCGAGCAGTACTTC. It translates to CASSLNQGTEQYF.

V gene TRBV2 combines with J gene TRBJ2-2, with 10 bases that match TRBD2. Germline V gene sequence: CDR1 SNHLY, CDR2 FYNNEI. Trimming took 5 bases from V and 0 from J; bases not matched to a gene: 3. This CDR3 has 16 residues. The CDR3, as DNA: TGTGCCAGCAGTCGGAGCGGGGGGGCGAACACCGGGGAGCTGTTTTTT. It translates to CASSRSGGANTGELFF.

The rearrangement uses TRBV6-5 and TRBJ1-5; D is possibly TRBD1 (6 bases). This CDR3 is built from 13 residues. Trimming took 10 bases from V and 7 from J, leaving 17 bases between them. The germline V gene has CDR1 MNHEY and CDR2 SVGAGI. The CDR3 sequence: CATRGAQRQPQHF. The CDR3 coding sequence is TGTGCCACCCGGGGGGCCCAGCGCCAGCCCCAGCATTTT.